This T cell receptor (beta chain) originates from a study of early T cells in non-severe SARS-CoV-2 infection. Looking at the study overall: Unsorted whole blood bulk RNA was sequenced, with unpaired chains. Study-wide points: CD4 and private specificities were missed by VDJdb matching, which favored anti-spike CD8 responses.

cDNA molecules, individually, were tagged with unique molecular identifiers. Each CDR3 protein is one row after TCRdb ran MiXCR on the 5' RACE reads. The data hold 90,000 to 120,000 distinct CDR3 sequences, with 11% observed a single time. The CDR3 is 15 amino acids. The germline V gene has CDR1 MNHNS and CDR2 SASEGT. V was clipped by 6 bases and J by 3 bases; unmatched bases: 6. In regard to this clonotype: Its antigen remains unknown.

This receptor was identified in an adult who was a healthcare worker with PCR-confirmed SARS-CoV-2 infection or an uninfected control (not recorded which). V usage is TRBV6-1 and J usage is TRBJ2-7, with TRBD2 matching over 12 bases. Sequenced input: whole blood. CDR3 sequence: CASRWTSGNSYEQYF. Written as DNA, the CDR3 is TGTGCCAGCAGATGGACTAGCGGGAACAGCTACGAGCAGTACTTC.